This entry concerns a single TCR beta chain. The data belong to a study of shared clonotypes between healthy human individuals. The protocol was immunoSEQ multiplex PCR, while the TCRdb copy is restricted to in-frame clones and leaves out a portion. The sample has fewer than 1.6 million clones, approximately 98.5% seen once; the top ten hold over 0.3%. Looked up from germline, CDR1 is MNHEY and CDR2 is SMNVEV (reference sequence). Trimming cost V 6 bases and J 5 bases; bases outside gene matches: 9. The CDR3 consists of 16 residues. The sequence came from a young man in good health. The chain recombines TRBV27 with TRBJ2-2; 10 positions agree with TRBD1. Material: naive CD4+ T cells sorted from blood. Subset given: CD45RA+ positively selected. The CDR3 DNA sequence: TGTGCCAGCAGAAACCGGGACAGGGGCCGGACCGGGGAGCTGTTTTTT. It translates to CASRNRDRGRTGELFF.